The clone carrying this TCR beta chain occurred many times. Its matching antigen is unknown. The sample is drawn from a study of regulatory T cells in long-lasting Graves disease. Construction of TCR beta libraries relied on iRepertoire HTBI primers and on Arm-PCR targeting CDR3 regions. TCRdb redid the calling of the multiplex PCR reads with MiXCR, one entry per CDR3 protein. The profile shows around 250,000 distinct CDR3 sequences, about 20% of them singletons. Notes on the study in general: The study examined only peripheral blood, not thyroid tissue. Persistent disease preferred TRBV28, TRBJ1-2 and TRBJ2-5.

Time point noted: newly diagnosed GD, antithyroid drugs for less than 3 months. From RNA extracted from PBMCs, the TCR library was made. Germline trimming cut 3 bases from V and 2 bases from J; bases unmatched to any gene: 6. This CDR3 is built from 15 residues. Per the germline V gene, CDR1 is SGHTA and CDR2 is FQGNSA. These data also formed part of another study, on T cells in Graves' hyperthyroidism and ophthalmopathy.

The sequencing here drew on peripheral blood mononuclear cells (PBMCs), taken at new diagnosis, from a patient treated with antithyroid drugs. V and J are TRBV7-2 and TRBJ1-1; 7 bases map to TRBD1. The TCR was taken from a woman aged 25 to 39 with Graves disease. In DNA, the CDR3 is TGTGCCAGCAGCTTCCACAGGGGAAGAAACACTGAAGCTTTCTTT. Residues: CASSFHRGRNTEAFF.